The clone carrying this T cell receptor beta chain was observed a handful of times. Its specificity is unknown. Treatment given: oral pan-JAK inhibitor, 5-10 mg twice daily. The sample is drawn from a study of CD8+ T cells in alopecia areata. Study outcomes and limitations: Many expanded lesional clones remained in scalp and blood on tofacitinib.

Sequencing used cDNA as its template, made by extracting RNA and reverse transcribing it. Data came from immunoSEQ multiplex PCR; TCRdb stores just in-frame clones and leaves some out. The data show around 150,000 clones, approximately 62% seen once. This CDR3 spans 11 amino acids. V was cut by 4 bases and J by 7 bases, with 10 bases left in between. The germline V gene has CDR1 SQVTM and CDR2 ANQGSEA. This chain uses TRBV29-1 with TRBJ2-5, with D unclear. The receptor was derived from a human donor with alopecia areata. The sequenced sample was CD4+ T cells sorted from blood, obtained at week 24, from a patient treated with tofacitinib. This chain's CDR3 is CSVGLSGTQYF. DNA for the CDR3: TGCAGCGTTGGCCTATCTGGGACCCAGTACTTC.